One sample yielded the 25 T cell receptor beta chains listed below, sequenced in a study of T cells in Graves' hyperthyroidism and ophthalmopathy. Amplification of TCR beta CDR3 regions was performed using RNA transcripts as template. A set of HTBI primers served as the primers for a first-round RT-PCR of the TCR CDR3. TCRdb fed the multiplex PCR reads into MiXCR, producing one record per CDR3 protein. The sample consists of approximately 420,000 distinct CDR3 sequences, roughly 15% of them appearing once. Specimen: blood. Source of these receptors: a woman younger than 30 with Graves' hyperthyroidism.

The chain uses TRBV25-1 and TRBJ1-3; D gene unclear. Germline loops: CDR1 MGHDK, CDR2 SYGVNS. CDR3 length: 16 residues. Trimming stripped 3 bases from V and 2 bases from J, with 14 bases between. The CDR3 DNA is TGTGCCAGCAGTGAGGCTGGGGTTGTTACTGGAAACACCATATATTTT. This gives the protein CASSEAGVVTGNTIYF.

This clonotype was detected a few times. The chain couples TRBV4-1 to TRBJ1-2; 10 bases match TRBD1. J gave up 2 bases and V 2 bases, and 5 bases lay outside the gene matches. Germline V gene lookup returns CDR1 MGHRA and CDR2 YSYEKL. The CDR3 has 16 residues. CDR3 DNA sequence: TGCGCCAGCAGCCAATACTGGGGACAGGGGAACTATGGCTACACCTTC. Protein sequence: CASSQYWGQGNYGYTF.

The table lists this clonotype with many counts. The chain links TRBV28 to TRBJ1-6; D is uncertain. Germline values: CDR1 MDHEN, CDR2 SYDVKM. The CDR3 extends over 18 amino acids. Trimming left V 1 base short and J 9 bases short, with 22 bases between. CDR3 residues: CASSLLLSRPFCCSPLHF. The CDR3 DNA reads TGTGCCAGCAGTTTATTACTGAGCCGGCCCTTTTGTTGTTCACCCCTCCACTTT.

J is TRBJ2-3 and V is TRBV5-4, with a tentative D call TRBD2 (6 bases). V was trimmed by 4 bases and J by 1 base, leaving 13 bases between them. The CDR3 length is 15 residues. CDR1 is SGHNT and CDR2 is YYREEE in the germline V gene (reference sequence). CDR3 sequence reads: CASSQNPSGTDTQYF. The CDR3 DNA reads TGTGCCAGCAGCCAAAACCCTAGCGGCACAGATACGCAGTATTTT.

This clonotype was picked up many times. The chain uses TRBV5-5 and TRBJ1-1, with D unresolved. V was trimmed by 3 bases and J by 7 bases, leaving 13 bases between them. Germline CDR1 reads SGHKS; CDR2 reads YYEKEE (reference sequence). There are 13 residues in the CDR3. The CDR3 here is CASSSEPGREAFF. The CDR3, as DNA: TGTGCCAGCAGCTCGGAACCGGGTCGTGAAGCTTTCTTT.

In the case of this clonotype: A much larger clone differs by one base, so this may be a read error. The genes are TRBV9 and TRBJ1-1; D possibly corresponds to TRBD1 (5 bases). CDR1 and CDR2 (germline): SGDLS, YYNGEE. The CDR3 has 15 amino acids. As DNA, the CDR3 is TGTCCCAGCAGCGTAGGGGTTAGGGAGAACACTGAAGCTTTCTTT. Translation gives CPSSVGVRENTEAFF.

This clonotype was observed many times. The chain combines TRBV7-8 with TRBJ1-1; no firm D call. The V end was cut by 5 bases, the J end by 0 bases, with 10 bases between. Germline CDR1 SGHVS, CDR2 FQNEAQ. This CDR3 spans 14 amino acids. This chain's CDR3 is CASSRTKVNTEAFF. The CDR3 DNA is TGTGCCAGCAGCCGCACGAAGGTGAACACTGAAGCTTTCTTT.

This clonotype was recorded at least ten times. This chain joins TRBV29-1 and TRBJ1-1; no clear D. The ends were cut back, 2 bases at V and 2 bases at J, with 6 bases in the middle. Germline V gene data show CDR1 as SQVTM and CDR2 as ANQGSEA. This CDR3 spans 12 amino acids. The CDR3: CSVEPGNTEAFF. DNA for the CDR3: TGCAGCGTTGAACCGGGCAACACTGAAGCTTTCTTT. Using reference TRBV29-1 and TRBJ1-1 for the parts outside the CDR3, the full variable domain is SAVISQKPSRDICQRGTSLTIQCQVDSQVTMMFWYRQQPGQSLTLIATANQGSEATYESGFVIDKFPISRPNLTFSTLTVSNMSPEDSSIYLCSVEPGNTEAFFGQGTRLTVV.

This clonotype was picked up many times. The CDR3 DNA sequence: TGTGCCATCAGTGGGGGGGTCTCCTACAATGAGCAGTTCTTC. This translates into CAISGGVSYNEQFF. The chain is built from TRBV10-3 and TRBJ2-1, with TRBD2 as a possible D gene (6 bases). V lost 4 bases, J lost 0 bases, and 7 bases lay in between. The CDR3 covers 14 residues. Per germline, CDR1 ENHRY and CDR2 SYGVKD.

This clonotype came up a few times. The chain employs TRBV7-9 and TRBJ1-4, with a possible D match to TRBD1 (6 bases). This CDR3 is built from 16 residues. Trimming took 2 bases from V and 7 from J, leaving 17 bases between them. Germline V lookup: CDR1 SEHNR, CDR2 FQNEAQ (reference sequence). The CDR3: CASSLFGGARGEKLFF. DNA for the CDR3: TGTGCCAGCAGCTTATTCGGGGGCGCTAGGGGTGAAAAACTGTTTTTT.

CDR3 coding DNA: TGTGCCAGCACCTTCGGGACTAGCGGTCTTGAGCAGTTCTTC. It codes for CASTFGTSGLEQFF. J is TRBJ2-1 and V is TRBV19, with 11 bases identical to TRBD2. The CDR3 runs to 14 residues. Germline lookup yields CDR1 LNHDA and CDR2 SQIVND (reference sequence). Trimming removed 9 bases from V and 9 bases from J; junction bases left unmatched: 10.

This clonotype was recorded many times. The chain links TRBV2 to TRBJ1-2, with 10 bases aligning to TRBD1. The CDR3 runs 15 residues. Germline trimming cut 8 bases from V and 6 bases from J; bases unmatched to any gene: 12. CDR1 and CDR2 from the germline V gene are SNHLY and FYNNEI. The DNA for the CDR3 is TGTGCCAGCCCGAGGCCGGGACAGGGGATAGATGGCTACACCTTC. It yields the protein CASPRPGQGIDGYTF.

Ten or more counts support this clonotype. The rearrangement uses TRBV20-1 and TRBJ2-7; 10 positions match TRBD2. The germline gives CDR1 DFQATT, CDR2 SNEGSKA (reference sequence). The CDR3 is 15 amino acids. With 0 bases clipped from V and 5 bases from J, the junction kept 7 bases outside the gene matches. CDR3: CSARDFLAGAHEQYF. The DNA of the CDR3 is TGCAGTGCTAGAGATTTCCTAGCGGGAGCACACGAGCAGTACTTC.

There are a few counts of this clonotype. The chain uses TRBV24-1 and TRBJ2-2; 16 bases are shared with TRBD2. Germline lookup yields CDR1 KGHDR and CDR2 SFDVKD. The CDR3 has 19 residues. V lost 5 bases to trimming and J lost 3 bases; unmatched junction nucleotides: 8. The CDR3: CATSGPGLAGGPDTGELFF. CDR3 bases: TGTGCCACCAGTGGTCCGGGACTAGCGGGAGGGCCGGACACCGGGGAGCTGTTTTTT.

This clonotype was observed many times. The chain employs TRBV28 and TRBJ1-2; D remains ambiguous. V lost 4 bases, J lost 3 bases, and 3 bases lay in between. This CDR3 contains 11 residues. From germline, CDR1 is MDHEN and CDR2 SYDVKM. The CDR3 here is CASSWDYGYTF. CDR3 DNA: TGTGCCAGCAGTTGGGACTATGGCTACACCTTC.

Turning to this clonotype: This could be a read error, since a much larger clone is one nucleotide away. The gene calls are TRBV5-5 and TRBJ2-7; no reliable D call. Trimming removed 0 bases at V and 5 bases at J, with 6 bases between. Germline V gene sequence: CDR1 SGHKS, CDR2 YYEKEE (reference sequence). This CDR3 spans 12 amino acids. The CDR3 protein is CASSLALNEQYF. For the CDR3, the DNA is TGTGCCAGCAGCTTGGCTCTCAACGAGCAGTACTTC.

The sample holds many counts of this clonotype. The chain employs TRBV7-9 and TRBJ1-1; D might be TRBD1 (5 bases). The V and J ends lost 4 bases and 2 bases respectively, with 14 bases between them. This CDR3 has 15 amino acids. CDR1 SEHNR and CDR2 FQNEAQ come from the germline V gene (reference sequence). The CDR3 is CASSSIGDSNTEAFF. CDR3 DNA: TGTGCCAGCAGCTCCATTGGCGACAGCAACACTGAAGCTTTCTTT.

J is TRBJ2-2 and V is TRBV29-1; D possibly corresponds to TRBD2 (5 bases). Germline CDR1 and CDR2: SQVTM and ANQGSEA. This CDR3 region has 15 residues. V lost 3 bases, J lost 1 base, and 12 bases lay in between. The CDR3 region is CSVDATGGNTGELFF. The CDR3 nucleotides read TGCAGCGTTGATGCCACCGGAGGGAACACCGGGGAGCTGTTTTTT.

The chain combines TRBV19 with TRBJ2-3, with 9 bases matching TRBD1. The DNA end is a closer match to TRBJ1-5, so the J assignment may be wrong. Germline CDR1 reads LNHDA; CDR2 reads SQIVND (reference sequence). This CDR3 is 17 amino acids long. The CDR3 loop is CASSKLSAGQGTDTQHF. In nucleotides, the CDR3 is TGTGCCAGTAGTAAACTATCCGCGGGACAGGGAACAGATACGCAGCATTTT.

This CDR3 reads CASSLGGGRSYEQFF. The CDR3 nucleotides read TGTGCCAGCAGCTTGGGCGGTGGAAGGTCCTACGAGCAGTTCTTC. V gene TRBV7-9 combines with J gene TRBJ2-7, with D uncertain. The end of the DNA fits TRBJ2-1 better, so the J call may be wrong. This CDR3 is 15 amino acids long. Per the germline V gene, CDR1 is SEHNR and CDR2 is FQNEAQ (reference sequence).

The V and J genes are TRBV24-1 and TRBJ1-5; 7 bases agree with TRBD1. V lost 9 bases, J lost 2 bases, and 6 bases stayed unmatched. Germline CDR1 KGHDR, CDR2 SFDVKD. This CDR3 has 14 amino acids. The CDR3: CATSGGMGNQPQHF. The DNA of the CDR3 is TGTGCCACCTCAGGGGGAATGGGCAATCAGCCCCAGCATTTT.

The sample holds many counts of this clonotype. The chain couples TRBV6-1 to TRBJ2-7; 10 bases fit TRBD2. V shed 2 bases, J shed 2 bases, and the junction held 3 bases outside the gene matches. The CDR3 runs to 15 residues. Germline CDR1 and CDR2: MNHNS and SASEGT. The CDR3 DNA is TGTGCCAGCAGTGAATCTAGCGGGAGTGCCTACGAGCAGTACTTC. It encodes CASSESSGSAYEQYF.

The J gene is TRBJ2-5, the V gene TRBV7-2; 13 bases agree with TRBD2. The CDR3 sequence is 18 residues long. Germline V gene sequence: CDR1 SGHTA, CDR2 FQGNSA. V shed 6 bases, J shed 2 bases, and the junction held 12 bases outside the gene matches. The CDR3 here is CASSSLRRLAGGQETQYF. Written as DNA, the CDR3 is TGTGCCAGCAGTTCCCTACGCCGACTAGCGGGAGGACAAGAGACCCAGTACTTC.

Concerning this clonotype itself: Given a much more abundant clone one base away, this may be a read error. The V and J genes are TRBV6-2 or TRBV6-3 and TRBJ2-3; tentatively, D is TRBD2 (5 bases). V lost 0 bases and J 2 bases, leaving 9 bases between the germline ends. Germline V gives CDR1 MNHEY, CDR2 SVGEGT. CDR3 length equals 15 residues. In DNA, the CDR3 is TGTGCCAGCAGTTACTCCGCGGGTATCACAGATACGCAGTATTTT. The encoded protein is CASSYSAGITDTQYF.

This chain connects TRBV10-3 to TRBJ2-5; D unresolved. The CDR3 is made up of 15 amino acids. The germline CDR1 and CDR2 sequences are ENHRY and SYGVKD. V was trimmed by 1 base and J by 2 bases, leaving 11 bases between them. The CDR3 DNA sequence: TGTGCCATCAGTGAGTGGAGTGGAAGACAAGAGACCCAGTACTTC. This codes for CAISEWSGRQETQYF.